This TCR beta chain was documented in a study of identical twins. Study-wide results and caveats: Out-of-frame alpha sequences common to twins exhibited an excess of low generation probability. High-abundance cord blood beta clonotypes had fewer insertions; memory repertoires showed none. Models underestimated how often monozygotic twins shared out-of-frame TCR alpha.

The CDR3 is made up of 13 amino acids. Germline CDR1 is SGHDN and CDR2 is FVKESK. V lost 5 bases, J lost 7 bases, and 11 bases lay in between. TCRdb processed the 5' RACE reads anew with MiXCR; each CDR3 protein has one entry. This sample carries a few hundred thousand distinct CDR3 sequences, about 8.5% of them seen once, and the ten largest clones take 3% to 3.5%. As concerns this clonotype: The antigen is unknown.

In addition, the sample was reused for a study of yellow fever vaccine responses in identical twins.

This clonotype originated in a woman between 18 and 30 years old in good health. Sequencing was done on a sample of CD8+ T cells sorted from blood. The genes are TRBV14 and TRBJ2-2, with no clear D. The CDR3 reads CASSWTSGGELFF. Written as DNA, the CDR3 is TGTGCCAGCAGCTGGACGTCCGGCGGGGAGCTGTTTTTT.